This T cell receptor (beta chain) was identified in a study of a mutant IDH1 vaccine in newly diagnosed glioma. About the research overall: Initiation of the vaccine course occurred 4-6 weeks after radiotherapy alone, or alongside temozolomide cycles.

The CDR3 is 17 residues long. The germline CDR1 and CDR2 sequences are MGHDK and SYGVNS. V was cut by 3 bases and J by 4 bases, with 18 bases left in between. The time point was: week 35, safety follow-up. The vaccine gave 300 ug of a 20-mer mutant IDH1 peptide subcutaneously per dose. This clone turned up a few times. Its antigen is unidentified. Some clones are missing from TCRdb's copy, which holds only in-frame ones; the method was immunoSEQ multiplex PCR. Of tens of thousands of clones listed, 81% were seen once; the top ten hold roughly 5%. This material consisted of PBMCs, taken from a glioma patient whose treatment included an IDH1 peptide vaccine. The chain has TRBV25-1 and TRBJ2-2, with D possibly being TRBD1 (6 bases). This TCR derives from a middle-aged woman with glioma. Some clones in this sample may be carry-over from other donors' samples. CDR3 nucleotides: TGTGCCAGCAGTGACCCACAGGGCCACCAACTCACCGGGGAGCTGTTTTTT. Protein product: CASSDPQGHQLTGELFF.